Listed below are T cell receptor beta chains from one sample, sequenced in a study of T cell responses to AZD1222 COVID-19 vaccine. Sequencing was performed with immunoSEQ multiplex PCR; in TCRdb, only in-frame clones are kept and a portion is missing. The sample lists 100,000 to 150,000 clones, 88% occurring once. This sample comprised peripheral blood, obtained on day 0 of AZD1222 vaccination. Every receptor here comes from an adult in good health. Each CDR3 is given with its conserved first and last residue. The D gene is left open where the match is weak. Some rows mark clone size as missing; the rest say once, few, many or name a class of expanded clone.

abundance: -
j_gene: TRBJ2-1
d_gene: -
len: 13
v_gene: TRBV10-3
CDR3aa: CAISRTSYNEQFF
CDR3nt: TGTGCCATCAGTCGAACTTCCTACAATGAGCAGTTCTTC

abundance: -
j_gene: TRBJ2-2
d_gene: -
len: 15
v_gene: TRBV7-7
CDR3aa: CASSLLVAGSGELFF
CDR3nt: TGTGCCAGCAGCTTGCTTGTGGCGGGATCTGGGGAGCTGTTTTTT

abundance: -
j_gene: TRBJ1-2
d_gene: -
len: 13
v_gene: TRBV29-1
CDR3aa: CSVRLQEDYGYTF
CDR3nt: TGCAGCGTCAGATTGCAGGAGGACTATGGCTACACCTTC

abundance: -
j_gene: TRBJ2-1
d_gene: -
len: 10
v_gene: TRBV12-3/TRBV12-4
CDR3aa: CASSLSEQFF
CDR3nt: TGTGCCAGCAGTTTATCTGAGCAGTTCTTC

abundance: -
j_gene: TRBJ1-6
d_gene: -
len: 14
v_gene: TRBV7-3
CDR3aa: CASSRRGGPAPLHF
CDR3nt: TGTGCCAGCAGCCGCCGGGGGGGGCCGGCACCCCTCCACTTT

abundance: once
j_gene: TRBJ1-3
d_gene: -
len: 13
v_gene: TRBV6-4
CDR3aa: CASAQGPGNTIYF
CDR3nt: TGTGCCAGCGCGCAGGGCCCAGGAAACACCATATATTTT

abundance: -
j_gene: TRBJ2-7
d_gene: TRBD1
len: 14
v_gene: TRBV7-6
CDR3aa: CASSARDSRDEQYF
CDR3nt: TGTGCCAGCAGCGCCCGGGACAGCCGGGACGAGCAGTACTTC

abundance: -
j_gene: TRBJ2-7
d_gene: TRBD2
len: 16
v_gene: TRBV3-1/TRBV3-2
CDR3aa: CASSLERGGIPYEQYF
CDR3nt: TGTGCCAGCAGCCTAGAGCGGGGGGGGATTCCGTACGAGCAGTACTTC

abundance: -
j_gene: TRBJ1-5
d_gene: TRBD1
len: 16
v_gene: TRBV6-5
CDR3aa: CASSYRRTGGNQPQHF
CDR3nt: TGTGCCAGCAGTTACCGTAGGACAGGGGGCAATCAGCCCCAGCATTTT

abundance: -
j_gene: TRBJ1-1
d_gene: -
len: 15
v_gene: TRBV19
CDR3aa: CASSIVPTRDTEAFF
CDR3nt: TGTGCCAGTAGTATAGTCCCTACAAGGGACACTGAAGCTTTCTTT

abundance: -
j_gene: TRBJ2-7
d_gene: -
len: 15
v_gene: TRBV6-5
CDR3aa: CASSSMGSALYEQYF
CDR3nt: TGTGCCAGCAGTTCTATGGGATCCGCCCTTTACGAGCAGTACTTC

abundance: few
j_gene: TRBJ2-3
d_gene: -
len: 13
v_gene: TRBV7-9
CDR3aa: CASTPSGADTQYF
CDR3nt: TGTGCCAGCACCCCGAGTGGAGCAGATACGCAGTATTTT

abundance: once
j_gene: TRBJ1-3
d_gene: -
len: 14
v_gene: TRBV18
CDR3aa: CASSPQSSGNTIYF
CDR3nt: TGTGCCAGCTCACCACAGAGCTCTGGAAACACCATATATTTT

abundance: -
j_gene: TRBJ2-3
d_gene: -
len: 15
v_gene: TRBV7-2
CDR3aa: CASSLSRAGTDTQYF
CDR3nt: TGTGCCAGCTCCCTGAGCAGGGCTGGGACAGATACGCAGTATTTT

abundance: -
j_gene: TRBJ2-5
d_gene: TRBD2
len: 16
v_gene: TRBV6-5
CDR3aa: CASSSSPGLDGETQYF
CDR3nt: TGTGCCAGCAGTTCCTCCCCGGGACTAGACGGGGAGACCCAGTACTTC

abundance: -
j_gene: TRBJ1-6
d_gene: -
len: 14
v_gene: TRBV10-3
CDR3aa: CAISDQGSDSPLHF
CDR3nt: TGTGCCATCAGTGACCAGGGGTCAGATTCACCCCTCCACTTT

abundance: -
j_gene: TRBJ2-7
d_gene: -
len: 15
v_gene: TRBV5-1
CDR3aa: CASSLAMGTSYEQYF
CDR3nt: TGCGCCAGCAGCTTGGCTATGGGGACCTCCTACGAGCAGTACTTC

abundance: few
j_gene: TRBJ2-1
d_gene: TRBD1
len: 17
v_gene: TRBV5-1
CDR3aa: CASSRLAGTGNYNEQFF
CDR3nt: TGCGCCAGCAGCCGACTAGCCGGGACAGGGAACTACAATGAGCAGTTCTTC

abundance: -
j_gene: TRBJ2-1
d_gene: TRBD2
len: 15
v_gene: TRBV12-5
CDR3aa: CASGLWTSGGGEQFF
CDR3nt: TGTGCTAGTGGTTTATGGACTAGCGGTGGAGGTGAGCAGTTCTTC

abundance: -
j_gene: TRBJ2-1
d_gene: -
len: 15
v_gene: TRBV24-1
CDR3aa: CATSDWGGGTNEQFF
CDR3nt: TGTGCCACCAGTGATTGGGGGGGCGGTACGAATGAGCAGTTCTTC

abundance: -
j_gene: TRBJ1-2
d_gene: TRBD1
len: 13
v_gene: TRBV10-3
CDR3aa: CAAQGEGLYGYTF
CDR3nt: TGTGCCGCTCAGGGGGAAGGCCTGTATGGCTACACCTTC

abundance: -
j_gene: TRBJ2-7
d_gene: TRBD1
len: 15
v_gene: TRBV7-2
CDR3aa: CASSSGTGEGYEQYF
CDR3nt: TGTGCCAGCAGCTCGGGGACAGGGGAGGGGTACGAGCAGTACTTC

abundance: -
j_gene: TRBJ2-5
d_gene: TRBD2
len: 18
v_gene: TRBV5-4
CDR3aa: CASSLEGGGAVGGETQYF
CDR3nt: TGTGCCAGCAGCTTGGAGGGCGGGGGGGCAGTAGGTGGTGAGACCCAGTACTTC

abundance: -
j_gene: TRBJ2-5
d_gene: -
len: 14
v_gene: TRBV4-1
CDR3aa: CASSQDRGGETQYF
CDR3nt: TGCGCCAGCAGCCAAGACAGGGGCGGAGAGACCCAGTACTTC

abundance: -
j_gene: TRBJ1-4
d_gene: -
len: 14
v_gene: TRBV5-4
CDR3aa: CASSFYATNEKLFF
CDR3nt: TGTGCCAGCAGCTTTTATGCAACTAATGAAAAACTGTTTTTT

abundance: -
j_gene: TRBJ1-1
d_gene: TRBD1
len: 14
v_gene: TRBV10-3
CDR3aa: CAIRRTGDGTEAFF
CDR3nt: TGTGCCATCAGGAGGACAGGGGACGGAACTGAAGCTTTCTTT

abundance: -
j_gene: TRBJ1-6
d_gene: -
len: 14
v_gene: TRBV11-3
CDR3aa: CASSLDSVNSPLHF
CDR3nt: TGTGCCAGCAGCTTGGACAGTGTAAATTCACCCCTCCACTTT

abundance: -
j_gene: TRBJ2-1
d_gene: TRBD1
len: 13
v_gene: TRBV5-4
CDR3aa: CASRDRVNDEQFF
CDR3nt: TGTGCCAGCCGGGACAGGGTGAACGATGAGCAGTTCTTC

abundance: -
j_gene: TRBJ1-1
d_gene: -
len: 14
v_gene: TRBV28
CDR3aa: CASSIRTMNTEAFF
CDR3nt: TGTGCCAGCAGTATACGAACTATGAACACTGAAGCTTTCTTT

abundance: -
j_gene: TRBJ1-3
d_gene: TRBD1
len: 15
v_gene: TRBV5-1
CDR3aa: CASSLVGGALNTIYF
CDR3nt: TGCGCCAGCAGCTTGGTAGGGGGCGCTTTAAACACCATATATTTT

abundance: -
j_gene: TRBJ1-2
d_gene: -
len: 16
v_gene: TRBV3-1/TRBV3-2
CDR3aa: CASSQEQPQLANGYTF
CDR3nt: TGTGCCAGCAGCCAAGAACAGCCACAGCTAGCTAATGGCTACACCTTC

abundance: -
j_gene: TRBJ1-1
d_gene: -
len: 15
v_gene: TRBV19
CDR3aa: CASSMIEGLNTEAFF
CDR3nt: TGTGCCAGTAGTATGATTGAGGGACTGAACACTGAAGCTTTCTTT

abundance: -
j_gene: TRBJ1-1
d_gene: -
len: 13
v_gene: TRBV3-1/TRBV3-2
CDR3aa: CASSLQGLSEAFF
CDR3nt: TGTGCCAGCAGCCTACAGGGATTGTCTGAAGCTTTCTTT

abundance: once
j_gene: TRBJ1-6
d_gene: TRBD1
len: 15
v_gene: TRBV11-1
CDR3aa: CASSRQGKYNSPLHF
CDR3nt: TGTGCCAGCAGTCGACAGGGGAAGTATAATTCACCCCTCCACTTT

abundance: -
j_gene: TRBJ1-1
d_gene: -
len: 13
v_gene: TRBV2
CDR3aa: CASILDIGTEAFF
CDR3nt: -

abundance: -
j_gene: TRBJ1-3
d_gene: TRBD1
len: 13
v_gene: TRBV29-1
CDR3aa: CSVQGVSGNTIYF
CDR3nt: TGCAGCGTGCAGGGGGTGTCTGGAAACACCATATATTTT

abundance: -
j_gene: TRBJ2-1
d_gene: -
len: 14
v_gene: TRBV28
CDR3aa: CASCEQLSYNEQFF
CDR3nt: TGTGCCAGCTGCGAGCAATTATCCTACAATGAGCAGTTCTTC

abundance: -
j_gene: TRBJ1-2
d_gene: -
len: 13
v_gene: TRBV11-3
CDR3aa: CASSLGQMAGYTF
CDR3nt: TGTGCCAGCAGCTTAGGACAAATGGCTGGCTACACCTTC

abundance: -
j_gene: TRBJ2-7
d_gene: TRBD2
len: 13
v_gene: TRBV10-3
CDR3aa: CAIRLAGGYEQYF
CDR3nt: TGTGCCATCAGACTAGCGGGGGGCTACGAGCAGTACTTC

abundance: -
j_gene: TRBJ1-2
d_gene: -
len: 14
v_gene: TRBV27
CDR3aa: CASSFKEGYRGYTF
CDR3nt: TGTGCCAGCAGTTTTAAGGAGGGGTATAGAGGCTACACCTTC

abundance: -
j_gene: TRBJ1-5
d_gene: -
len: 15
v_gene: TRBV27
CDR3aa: CASSLWGNSNQPQHF
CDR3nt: TGTGCCAGCAGTTTATGGGGAAATAGCAATCAGCCCCAGCATTTT

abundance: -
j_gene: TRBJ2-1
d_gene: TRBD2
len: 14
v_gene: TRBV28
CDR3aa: CASSLAGGYNEQFF
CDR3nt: TGTGCCAGCAGTTTAGCGGGAGGGTACAATGAGCAGTTCTTC

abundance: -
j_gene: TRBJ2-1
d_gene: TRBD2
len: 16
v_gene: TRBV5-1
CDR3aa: CASSFTSGGTYNEQFF
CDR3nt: TGCGCCAGCAGCTTTACTAGCGGGGGAACTTACAATGAGCAGTTCTTC

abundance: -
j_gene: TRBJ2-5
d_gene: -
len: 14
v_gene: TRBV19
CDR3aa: CASRSGSSQETQYF
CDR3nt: TGTGCCAGTAGGAGTGGTAGCAGCCAAGAGACCCAGTACTTC

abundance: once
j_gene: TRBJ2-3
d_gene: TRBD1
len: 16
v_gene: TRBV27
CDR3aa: CASSLRGQGDTDTQYF
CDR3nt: TGTGCCAGCAGTTTACGCGGACAGGGTGACACAGATACGCAGTATTTT

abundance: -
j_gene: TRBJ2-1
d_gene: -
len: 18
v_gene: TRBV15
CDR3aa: CATSPMGTTVSSYNEQFF
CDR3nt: TGTGCCACCAGTCCCATGGGTACGACAGTCAGCTCCTACAATGAGCAGTTCTTC

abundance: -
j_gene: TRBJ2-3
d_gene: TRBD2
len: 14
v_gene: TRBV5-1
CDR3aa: CASSSSGLMNTQYF
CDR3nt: TGCGCCAGCAGCTCTAGCGGGTTAATGAATACGCAGTATTTT

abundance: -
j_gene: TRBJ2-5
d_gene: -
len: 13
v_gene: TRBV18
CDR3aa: CASSPPPGETQYF
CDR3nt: TGTGCCAGCTCACCACCCCCAGGGGAGACCCAGTACTTC

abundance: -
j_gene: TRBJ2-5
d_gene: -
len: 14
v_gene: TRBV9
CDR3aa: CASSGQGYTETQYF
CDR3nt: TGTGCCAGCAGCGGGCAGGGTTATACGGAGACCCAGTACTTC

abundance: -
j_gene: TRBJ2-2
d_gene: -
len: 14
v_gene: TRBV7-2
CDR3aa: CASSLARATGELFF
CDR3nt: TGTGCCAGCAGCTTAGCCAGGGCCACCGGGGAGCTGTTTTTT